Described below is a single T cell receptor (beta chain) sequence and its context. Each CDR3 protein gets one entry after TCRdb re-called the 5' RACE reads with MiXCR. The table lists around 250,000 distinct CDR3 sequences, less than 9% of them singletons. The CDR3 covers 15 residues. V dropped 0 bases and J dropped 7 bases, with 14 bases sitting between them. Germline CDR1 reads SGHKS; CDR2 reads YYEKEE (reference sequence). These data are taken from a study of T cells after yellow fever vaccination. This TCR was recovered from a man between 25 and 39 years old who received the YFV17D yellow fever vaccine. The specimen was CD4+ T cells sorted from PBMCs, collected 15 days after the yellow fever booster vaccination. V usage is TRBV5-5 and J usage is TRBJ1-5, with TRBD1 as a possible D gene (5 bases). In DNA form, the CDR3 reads TGTGCCAGCAGCTTGGCAGACACAGGCTACCAGCCCCAGCATTTT. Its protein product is CASSLADTGYQPQHF.